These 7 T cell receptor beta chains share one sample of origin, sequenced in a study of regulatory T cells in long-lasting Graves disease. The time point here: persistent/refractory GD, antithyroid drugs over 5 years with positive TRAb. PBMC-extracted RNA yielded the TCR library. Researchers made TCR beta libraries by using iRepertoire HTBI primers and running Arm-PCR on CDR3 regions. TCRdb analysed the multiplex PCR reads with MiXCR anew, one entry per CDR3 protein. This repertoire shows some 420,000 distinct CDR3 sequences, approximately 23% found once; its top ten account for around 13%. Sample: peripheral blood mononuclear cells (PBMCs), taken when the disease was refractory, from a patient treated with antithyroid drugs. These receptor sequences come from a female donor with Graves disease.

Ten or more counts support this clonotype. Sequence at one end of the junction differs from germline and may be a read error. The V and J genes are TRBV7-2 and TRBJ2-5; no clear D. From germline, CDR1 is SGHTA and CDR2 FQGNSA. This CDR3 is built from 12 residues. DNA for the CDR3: TGTGCCAGCAGGTTAGAGACGGAGACCCAGTACTTC. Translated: CASRLETETQYF.

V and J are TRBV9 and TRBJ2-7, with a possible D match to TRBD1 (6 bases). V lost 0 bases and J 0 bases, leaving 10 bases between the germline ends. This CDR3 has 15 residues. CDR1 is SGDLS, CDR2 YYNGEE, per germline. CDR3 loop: CASSVEGGASYEQYF. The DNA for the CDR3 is TGTGCCAGCAGCGTAGAAGGGGGAGCCTCCTACGAGCAGTACTTC.

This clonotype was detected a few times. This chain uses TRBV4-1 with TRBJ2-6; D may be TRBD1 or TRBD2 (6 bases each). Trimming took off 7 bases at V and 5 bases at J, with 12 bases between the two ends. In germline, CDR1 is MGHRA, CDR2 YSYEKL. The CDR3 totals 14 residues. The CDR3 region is CASKEGDWANVLTF. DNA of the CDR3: TGCGCCAGCAAAGAGGGGGACTGGGCCAACGTCCTGACTTTC.

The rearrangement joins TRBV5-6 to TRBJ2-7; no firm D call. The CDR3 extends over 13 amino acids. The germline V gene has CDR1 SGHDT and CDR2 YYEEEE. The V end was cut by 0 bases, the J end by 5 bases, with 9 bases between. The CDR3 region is CASSLGGRHEQYF. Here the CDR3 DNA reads TGTGCCAGCAGCTTGGGAGGCCGCCACGAGCAGTACTTC.

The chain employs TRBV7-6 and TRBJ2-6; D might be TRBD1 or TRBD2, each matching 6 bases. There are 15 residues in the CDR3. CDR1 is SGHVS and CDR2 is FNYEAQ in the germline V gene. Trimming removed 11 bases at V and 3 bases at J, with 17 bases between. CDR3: CAGGPVSGGANVLTF. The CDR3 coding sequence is TGTGCCGGGGGGCCTGTTAGTGGTGGGGCCAACGTCCTGACTTTC.

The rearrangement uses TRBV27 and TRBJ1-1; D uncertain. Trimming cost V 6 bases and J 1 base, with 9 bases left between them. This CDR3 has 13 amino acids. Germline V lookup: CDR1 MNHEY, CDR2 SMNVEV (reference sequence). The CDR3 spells CASSTMGNTEAFF. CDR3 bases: TGTGCCAGCAGCACTATGGGGAACACTGAAGCTTTCTTT.

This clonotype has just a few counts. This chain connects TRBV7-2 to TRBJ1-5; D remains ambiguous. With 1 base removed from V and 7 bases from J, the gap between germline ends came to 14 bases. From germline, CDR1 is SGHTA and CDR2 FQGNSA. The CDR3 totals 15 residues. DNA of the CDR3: TGTGCCAGCAGCTTAGAGGCAGGCTACATCCAGCCCCAGCATTTT. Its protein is CASSLEAGYIQPQHF. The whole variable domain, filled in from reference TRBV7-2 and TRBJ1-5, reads GAGVSQSPSNKVTEKGKDVELRCDPISGHTALYWYRQSLGQGLEFLIYFQGNSAPDKSGLPSDRFSAERTGGSVSTLTIQRTQQEDSAVYLCASSLEAGYIQPQHFGDGTRLSIL.